A single sample is the source of the 10 T cell receptor beta chains below, sequenced in a study of blood T cells in healthy people across ages. It was with a sample-barcoded 5' primer and a J-beta primer mix that a second PCR of roughly 6 to 11 cycles was run. TCRdb recomputed calls from the 5' RACE reads with MiXCR, one row per CDR3 protein. The table lists around 940,000 distinct CDR3 sequences, roughly half of them singletons. Sequencing input: blood. These receptors were taken from a woman in her sixties in good health.

This clonotype has a count of ten or more. This chain connects TRBV20-1 to TRBJ2-7; 7 nucleotides match TRBD2. The CDR3 has 13 residues. The V gene's germline CDR1 is DFQATT and CDR2 SNEGSKA (reference sequence). Trimming cost V 1 base and J 3 bases; bases outside gene matches: 3. Here the CDR3 DNA reads TGCAGTGCTAGAGGGGCTAGCGGCTACGAGCAGTACTTC. Translated, it gives CSARGASGYEQYF.

The J gene is TRBJ2-5, the V gene TRBV4-1; D not certain. The DNA matches TRBJ2-7 better at its end, which makes the J call doubtful. CDR1 and CDR2 from the germline V gene are MGHRA and YSYEKL. The CDR3 sequence is 16 residues long. The CDR3 sequence is CASRETGGNPLYEQYF. In nucleotides, the CDR3 is TGCGCCAGCAGGGAAACGGGTGGGAACCCCCTTTACGAGCAGTACTTC.

The rearrangement links TRBV28 to TRBJ2-7, with D perhaps matching TRBD2 (6 bases). CDR3 length equals 17 residues. CDR1 is MDHEN, CDR2 SYDVKM, per germline. The V end lost 7 bases, the J end lost 5 bases, and 27 bases lay between the germline ends. CDR3 sequence: CASNIQKWGESIDEQYF. The CDR3 DNA reads as TGTGCCAGCAATATTCAAAAGTGGGGGGAAAGTATCGACGAGCAGTACTTC.

The chain employs TRBV28 and TRBJ2-7; weak D call: TRBD2 (5 bases). This CDR3 region has 13 residues. Germline CDR1 MDHEN, CDR2 SYDVKM. The V and J ends lost 3 bases and 8 bases respectively, with 14 bases between them. The CDR3 DNA reads TGTGCCAGCAGTTTCGGATCAACTAGAAAGCAGTACTTC. This codes for CASSFGSTRKQYF. The complete variable domain, with remaining parts taken from reference TRBV28 and TRBJ2-7, reads DVKVTQSSRYLVKRTGEKVFLECVQDMDHENMFWYRQDPGLGLRLIYFSYDVKMKEKGDIPEGYSVSREKKERFSLILESASTNQTSMYLCASSFGSTRKQYFGPGTRLTVT.

The chain links TRBV30 to TRBJ2-3; 7 nucleotides match TRBD1. Germline V CDR1 and CDR2: GTSNPN, SVGIG (reference sequence). V shed 2 bases, J shed 5 bases, and the junction held 4 bases outside the gene matches. CDR3 length: 13 amino acids. The CDR3 here is CAWSQNRGDTQYF. The CDR3 DNA reads TGTGCCTGGAGTCAAAACAGGGGAGATACGCAGTATTTT.

The rearrangement uses TRBV5-1 and TRBJ1-5; possibly TRBD1 for D (6 bases). There are 14 residues in the CDR3. V lost 3 bases to trimming and J lost 4 bases, with 11 bases between them. CDR1 is SGHRS and CDR2 is YFSETQ in the germline V gene. The CDR3 here is CASSSGTPNQPQHF. DNA of the CDR3: TGCGCCAGCAGCTCCGGGACACCTAATCAGCCCCAGCATTTT.

In regard to this clonotype: The junction does not match germline at one end; this may be a read error. The chain uses TRBV29-1 and TRBJ2-3; 7 bases are a match to TRBD2. The CDR3 length is 12 residues. The germline V gene encodes CDR1 SQVTM and CDR2 ANQGSEA. The CDR3 is CSVEGLGRTQYF. CDR3 sequence (DNA): TGCAGCGTCGAAGGACTAGGGCGGACGCAGTATTTT.

This clonotype was found a few times. The V call is TRBV7-2, the J call TRBJ2-7, with D tentatively TRBD2 (5 bases). This CDR3 has 14 residues. V dropped 5 bases and J dropped 2 bases, with 13 bases sitting between them. CDR1 is SGHTA, CDR2 FQGNSA, per germline. The CDR3 reads CASSVPSLPYEQYF. The CDR3 region has the DNA TGTGCCAGCAGCGTACCTAGCCTTCCCTACGAGCAGTACTTC.

There are a few counts of this clonotype. V usage is TRBV4-2 and J usage is TRBJ2-7; D gene unclear. V lost 6 bases to trimming and J lost 4 bases, with 13 bases between them. The germline CDR1 and CDR2 sequences are LGHNA and YNFKEQ. The CDR3 consists of 13 residues. The CDR3 bases are TGTGCCAGCAGAGAGGCCCTCGGGTACGAGCAGTACTTC. This gives the protein CASREALGYEQYF.

This clonotype has more than one count but fewer than ten. V and J are TRBV2 and TRBJ2-5; a possible D gene is TRBD2 (5 bases). The V gene lost 3 bases and the J gene lost 0 bases, with 14 bases spanning the gap. The germline V gene encodes CDR1 SNHLY and CDR2 FYNNEI. This CDR3 has 16 amino acids. The DNA of the CDR3 is TGTGCCAGCAGTGATGCGCGGGCAGACAACCAAGAGACCCAGTACTTC. Encoded protein: CASSDARADNQETQYF.